Shown below are 28 T cell receptor beta chains from a single sample sequenced in a study of T cell repertoires in cytomegalovirus infection. TCRdb called the reads again in MiXCR, with one record for every CDR3 protein. Of around 770,000 distinct CDR3 sequences in the sample, roughly 28% were seen once. Their cognate antigens are unknown. Source: cultured CD8+ T cells from PBMCs, taken from culture after CMV antigen stimulation. The receptors originated from a human donor in good health (CMV status not recorded). Some clones in this sample may be carry-over from other donors' samples.

This clonotype was recorded only once. V is TRBV27 and J is TRBJ2-7, with D perhaps TRBD2 (6 bases). This CDR3 has 12 amino acids. Trimming took off 6 bases at V and 7 bases at J, with 13 bases between the two ends. Germline V gene sequence: CDR1 MNHEY, CDR2 SMNVEV (reference sequence). The CDR3 nucleotides are TGTGCCAGCAGCACTCCCGGGGGAGAGCAGTACTTC. Translating it yields CASSTPGGEQYF.

The chain employs TRBV7-9 and TRBJ2-3, with TRBD1 as a possible D gene (5 bases). The germline V and J ends were trimmed by 8 bases and 3 bases, with 18 bases remaining between them. Per the germline V gene, CDR1 is SEHNR and CDR2 is FQNEAQ (reference sequence). The CDR3 covers 15 residues. The CDR3, as DNA: TGTGCCAGCCACCAAGCCAGGGATGGTACAGATACGCAGTATTTT. Protein: CASHQARDGTDTQYF.

This clonotype appeared a few times. V usage is TRBV5-4 and J usage is TRBJ2-7; 11 bases map to TRBD1. V shed 5 bases and J 5 bases; nucleotides not matched to a gene: 9. From germline, CDR1 is SGHNT and CDR2 YYREEE (reference sequence). The CDR3 length is 15 residues. Here the CDR3 DNA reads TGTGCCAGCAGTGCAACGGGACAGGGGGTTCACGAGCAGTACTTC. This translates into CASSATGQGVHEQYF.

This clonotype was recorded a few times. The chain couples TRBV6-2 or TRBV6-3 to TRBJ2-7; the D call may be TRBD1 or TRBD2 (5 bases each). V dropped 2 bases and J dropped 2 bases, with 10 bases sitting between them. The CDR3 runs 14 residues. Germline V gene lookup returns CDR1 MNHEY and CDR2 SVGEGT. CDR3 sequence: CASSYGSGPYEQYV. In nucleotides, the CDR3 is TGTGCCAGCAGTTACGGCTCGGGGCCCTACGAGCAGTACGTC.

The rearrangement links TRBV9 to TRBJ1-5; the D is unclear. The V gene's germline CDR1 is SGDLS and CDR2 YYNGEE. The CDR3 length is 14 residues. V lost 4 bases, J lost 3 bases, and 11 bases lay in between. DNA of the CDR3: TGTGCCAGCAGCCCCGGCCGGGACAATCAGCCCCAGCATTTT. This gives the protein CASSPGRDNQPQHF.

This chain joins TRBV7-4 and TRBJ2-7; D gene unclear. Trimming removed 1 base at V and 0 bases at J, with 16 bases between. CDR1 and CDR2 from the germline V gene are SGHVT and SQSDAQ. The CDR3 runs to 17 residues. The CDR3 reads CASSLENLGSSSYEQYF. CDR3 coding DNA: TGTGCCAGCAGCTTAGAAAATTTGGGGTCCTCCTCCTACGAGCAGTACTTC.

The chain joins TRBV7-6 to TRBJ1-2; D gene uncertain. Trimming stripped 1 base from V and 4 bases from J, with 7 bases between. This CDR3 has 13 amino acids. Germline loops: CDR1 SGHVS, CDR2 FNYEAQ. As DNA, the CDR3 is TGTGCCAGCAGCTTAGGGACGCGCTATGGCTACACCTTC. Translating gives CASSLGTRYGYTF.

This clonotype has just a few counts. This chain connects TRBV7-9 to TRBJ1-2; no definite D call. Germline assignment: CDR1 SEHNR and CDR2 FQNEAQ (reference sequence). V was shortened by 4 bases and J by 4 bases, with 19 bases between the two germline ends. There are 16 residues in the CDR3. Here the CDR3 DNA reads TGTGCCAGCAGCTCCGGCTACCTGCGGCCGATCTATGGCTACACCTTC. Protein: CASSSGYLRPIYGYTF.

This clonotype was detected only a few times. This chain joins TRBV6-5 and TRBJ1-4, with TRBD1 matching 8 bases. The length of the CDR3 is 16 residues. Germline V gives CDR1 MNHEY, CDR2 SVGAGI. The V segment lost 5 bases and the J segment 8 bases; nucleotides outside the gene matches: 13. CDR3 residues: CASSARQGWFLEKLFF. In DNA, the CDR3 is TGTGCCAGCAGTGCTAGACAGGGGTGGTTTTTAGAAAAACTGTTTTTT.

The gene calls are TRBV11-1 and TRBJ2-7, with 10 bases fitting TRBD1. Germline lookup yields CDR1 SGHAT and CDR2 FQDESV (reference sequence). There are 18 residues in the CDR3. V lost 5 bases, J lost 4 bases, and 17 bases stayed unmatched. The CDR3 sequence: CASSLRDRGKRIGYEQYV. CDR3 coding DNA: TGTGCCAGCAGCCTCCGGGACAGGGGAAAGAGGATAGGATACGAGCAGTACGTC.

In its sample, this clonotype was seen many times. This chain uses TRBV7-6 with TRBJ1-1; 8 bases fit TRBD1. This CDR3 contains 14 residues. V lost 8 bases, J lost 7 bases, and 12 bases stayed unmatched. Germline V gives CDR1 SGHVS, CDR2 FNYEAQ. The CDR3, as DNA: TGTGCCAGCGGTGGGGCAGGGGGCAACGGTGAAGCTTTCTTT. Protein: CASGGAGGNGEAFF.

The genes are TRBV4-3 and TRBJ1-4, with a tentative D call TRBD1 (6 bases). V lost 5 bases to trimming and J lost 8 bases, with 12 bases between them. The germline V gene has CDR1 LGHNA and CDR2 YSLEER. There are 13 residues in the CDR3. CDR3: CASSAGAGEKLFF. The CDR3 region has the DNA TGCGCCAGCAGCGCAGGGGCAGGGGAAAAACTGTTTTTT.

The rearrangement links TRBV27 to TRBJ2-3; 7 bases agree with TRBD1. J gave up 1 base and V 4 bases, and 8 bases lay outside the gene matches. From germline, CDR1 is MNHEY and CDR2 SMNVEV (reference sequence). The length of the CDR3 is 16 residues. CDR3 DNA sequence: TGTGCCAGCAGTTCGTTAAACAGGGGTGGCACAGATACGCAGTATTTT. Translating it yields CASSSLNRGGTDTQYF.

J is TRBJ1-5 and V is TRBV12-3 or TRBV12-4; tentatively, D is TRBD1 (5 bases). The V gene lost 5 bases and the J gene lost 3 bases, with 11 bases spanning the gap. The CDR3 spans 14 residues. Here the CDR3 reads CASSKRGPNQPQHF. The CDR3 DNA follows: TGTGCCAGCAGTAAGAGGGGTCCCAATCAGCCCCAGCATTTT.

The rearrangement uses TRBV19 and TRBJ2-7; D uncertain. CDR1 and CDR2 from the germline V gene are LNHDA and SQIVND (reference sequence). V was clipped by 0 bases and J by 1 base, with 7 bases between them. The CDR3 loop spans 14 amino acids. CDR3 in amino acids: CASSIDRYSYEQYV. CDR3 DNA sequence: TGTGCCAGTAGTATAGATCGCTATTCCTACGAGCAGTACGTC.

This sequence joins TRBV4-1 and TRBJ1-5; no clear D gene. The CDR3 totals 16 residues. The V gene's germline CDR1 is MGHRA and CDR2 YSYEKL. Trimming stripped 0 bases from V and 2 bases from J, with 11 bases between. In DNA, the CDR3 is TGCGCCAGCAGCCAAGAATCGGGGTACGGCAATCAGCCCCAGCATTTT. As protein: CASSQESGYGNQPQHF.

This chain links TRBV20-1 with TRBJ1-1; D perhaps matches TRBD1 (5 bases). The CDR3 is 12 residues long. V lost 6 bases and J 1 base, leaving 9 bases between the germline ends. Germline CDR1 is DFQATT and CDR2 is SNEGSKA (reference sequence). The CDR3 region is CSAGHPNTEAFF. The CDR3 bases are TGCAGTGCCGGACACCCGAACACTGAAGCTTTCTTT.

This chain connects TRBV29-1 to TRBJ1-1, with D possibly matching TRBD1 (5 bases). Germline CDR1 is SQVTM and CDR2 is ANQGSEA. V shed 4 bases and J shed 2 bases, with 17 bases lying between them. The CDR3 is 15 residues long. As DNA, the CDR3 is TGCAGCGTTGCCGGGACGGCGGACAAAAACACTGAAGCTTTCTTT. This translates into CSVAGTADKNTEAFF.

Notes on this clonotype: This clone may be a read error of a much larger clone one base away. The V and J genes are TRBV7-8 and TRBJ2-3; 10 nucleotides match TRBD1. The CDR3 spans 18 residues. Per germline, CDR1 SGHVS and CDR2 FQNEAQ. CDR3 bases: TGTACCAGCAGCTTAGGGACAGGGGACTCCTATAGCACAGATACGCAGTATTTT. This codes for CTSSLGTGDSYSTDTQYF.

This CDR3 is CASSLEGEGIYGYTF. Written as DNA, the CDR3 is TGTGCCAGCAGCTTAGAGGGTGAGGGGATCTATGGCTACACCTTC. The rearrangement joins TRBV7-9 to TRBJ1-2, with a possible D match to TRBD1 (5 bases). CDR3 length: 15 amino acids. The V gene lost 1 base and the J gene lost 4 bases, with 13 bases spanning the gap. Per the germline V gene, CDR1 is SEHNR and CDR2 is FQNEAQ (reference sequence).

V and J are TRBV5-4 and TRBJ2-3, with a tentative D call TRBD2 (6 bases). Germline values: CDR1 SGHNT, CDR2 YYREEE (reference sequence). The CDR3 is 15 residues long. V lost 2 bases to trimming and J lost 6 bases, with 16 bases between them. The CDR3 region has the DNA TGTGCCAGCAGCTTAGGGACTCGGCAAATGGATACGCAGTATTTT. It is translated as CASSLGTRQMDTQYF. The variable domain in full, completed from reference TRBV5-4 and TRBJ2-3, reads ETGVTQSPTHLIKTRGQQVTLRCSSQSGHNTVSWYQQALGQGPQFIFQYYREEENGRGNFPPRFSGLQFPNYSSELNVNALELDDSALYLCASSLGTRQMDTQYFGPGTRLTVL.

The chain employs TRBV20-1 and TRBJ1-1; the D gene is possibly TRBD1 (6 bases). Germline values: CDR1 DFQATT, CDR2 SNEGSKA (reference sequence). The CDR3 has 16 residues. V was cut by 0 bases and J by 0 bases, with 14 bases left in between. Here the CDR3 reads CSARDHLGGMNTEAFF. As DNA, the CDR3 is TGCAGTGCTAGAGACCACTTAGGGGGTATGAACACTGAAGCTTTCTTT.

For this clonotype: Relative to the germline gene, one junction end is altered; a read error may explain this. V is TRBV27 and J is TRBJ2-3, with 7 positions matching TRBD2. Looked up from germline, CDR1 is MNHEY and CDR2 is SMNVEV (reference sequence). The CDR3 runs 16 residues. This chain's CDR3 is CATAGPSGVSTDTQYF. In DNA, the CDR3 is TGTGCCACCGCCGGGCCTAGCGGTGTTAGCACAGACACGCAGTATTTT.

The sample holds a few counts of this clonotype. The rearrangement links TRBV6-2 or TRBV6-3 to TRBJ1-6; D unclear. CDR1 and CDR2 from the germline V gene are MNHEY and SVGEGT. The CDR3 sequence is 14 residues long. Trimming shortened V by 8 bases and J by 9 bases, and 17 bases separated the two germline ends. The CDR3 here is CASYGPGWISPLHF. The CDR3, as DNA: TGTGCCAGCTACGGACCGGGGTGGATTTCACCCCTCCACTTT.

V gene TRBV5-5 combines with J gene TRBJ2-7; TRBD1 matches 11 bases. J lost 6 bases, V lost 4 bases, and 3 bases had no gene match. This CDR3 is 13 amino acids long. Looked up from germline, CDR1 is SGHKS and CDR2 is YYEKEE (reference sequence). The CDR3 is CASSGDRGGEQYV. In DNA, the CDR3 is TGTGCCAGCAGCGGGGACAGGGGGGGCGAGCAGTACGTC.

The rearrangement links TRBV28 to TRBJ1-2; D call uncertain. This CDR3 has 12 amino acids. CDR1 is MDHEN, CDR2 SYDVKM, per germline. V was trimmed by 4 bases and J by 5 bases, leaving 8 bases between them. The CDR3 loop reads CASSWAGYGYTF. The CDR3 coding sequence is TGTGCCAGCAGTTGGGCGGGATATGGCTACACCTTC.

The chain has TRBV19 and TRBJ1-1; TRBD1 aligns across 7 bases. The germline V gene has CDR1 LNHDA and CDR2 SQIVND (reference sequence). This CDR3 has 15 residues. With 7 bases clipped from V and 0 bases from J, the junction kept 8 bases outside the gene matches. The CDR3 coding sequence is TGTGCCAGTACCACTAGGGGACAGATGAACACTGAAGCTTTCTTT. Translating gives CASTTRGQMNTEAFF.

The chain employs TRBV6-1 and TRBJ2-1; no clear D gene. Germline V gives CDR1 MNHNS, CDR2 SASEGT. V gave up 4 bases and J gave up 9 bases, with 10 bases separating them. The length of the CDR3 is 12 residues. The CDR3: CASSAKLGEQFF. DNA for the CDR3: TGTGCCAGCAGTGCGAAGCTCGGTGAGCAGTTCTTC.